The rows below give T cell receptor beta chains drawn from one sample of a study of Graves' ophthalmopathy and Graves' hyperthyroidism. One entry per CDR3 protein, called by TCRdb with MiXCR from the multiplex PCR reads. The sample contains 600,000 to 950,000 distinct CDR3 sequences, roughly two fifths of which appear only once. Sequenced input: peripheral blood. These receptors came from an adult man with Graves' ophthalmopathy. The CDR3 runs from the conserved cysteine through the conserved F or W. D genes are given only for firm matches. Rows give clone size only sometimes, using once, few, many, or a class for an expanded clone.

j_call d_call v_call clone_size cdr3_nt cdr3_aa
TRBJ2-5 - TRBV29-1 - TGCAGCGCGGAGGGGGACGCCACGGAGACCCAGTACTTC CSAEGDATETQYF
TRBJ2-7 TRBD1 TRBV9 - TGTGCCAGCAGCTCCGGGACAGGGGTCGGCTACGAGCAGTACTTC CASSSGTGVGYEQYF
TRBJ2-6 TRBD1 TRBV25-1 few TGTGCCAGCAGTTTGCGCCCCGACAGGGGAACTCTGGCTGGGGCCAACGTCCTGACTTTC CASSLRPDRGTLAGANVLTF
TRBJ2-5 - TRBV2 - TGTGCCAGCAGTGAGTGGATTTCGGAGACCCAGTACTTC CASSEWISETQYF
TRBJ2-7 - TRBV5-1 - TGCGCCAGCAGTTGGGGGCTCCGGGTAATCGAGCTGTACTTC CASSWGLRVIELYF
TRBJ2-3 - TRBV24-1 few TGTGCCACCAGTGAAAGGACAGATCTCAATACGCAGTATTTT CATSERTDLNTQYF
TRBJ2-5 TRBD2 TRBV7-9 - TGTGCCAGCTCACCTTCCGGGACTATTGGGGAGACCCAGTACTTC CASSPSGTIGETQYF
TRBJ1-1 - TRBV7-3 many TGTGCCAGCAGCCCAGGCGCGAACACTGAAGCTTTCTTT CASSPGANTEAFF
TRBJ1-2 - TRBV15 once TGTGCCACCAGCAGGACCGACGGAGACTATGGCTACACCTTC CATSRTDGDYGYTF
TRBJ2-6 - TRBV7-8 many TGTGCCAGCAGCCGAGGTCGCTCTGGGGCCAACGTCCTGACTTTC CASSRGRSGANVLTF
TRBJ2-7 - TRBV29-1 many TGCAGCGTCCGACAGGTCTACGAGCAGTACTTC CSVRQVYEQYF
TRBJ2-7 TRBD2 TRBV25-1 - TGTGCCAGCAGTTACCTAGCCATGGCTAGCGGGGAGCCCTACGAGCAGTACTTC CASSYLAMASGEPYEQYF
TRBJ1-1 - TRBV7-4 - TGTGCCAGCAGCTTACAGACCATGAACACTGAAGCTTTCTTT CASSLQTMNTEAFF
TRBJ2-5 - TRBV29-1 many TGCAGCGTCGGGGACAATGGAGAGACCCAGTACTTC CSVGDNGETQYF
TRBJ2-7 - TRBV20-1 - TGCAGTGCTAGAGGGAACAACCGGGCCTACGAGCAGTACTTC CSARGNNRAYEQYF
TRBJ2-6 TRBD1 TRBV15 - TGTGCCACCAGCGGTCACAGGGGTGAAGCTTTC CATSGHRGEAF
TRBJ2-5 TRBD2 TRBV7-8 many TGTGCCAGCAGCTTAGGAGCGGGAGTCGAGGAGACCCAGTACTTC CASSLGAGVEETQYF
TRBJ1-1 - TRBV18 - TGTGCCAGCTCACCCGAACAGGGAACTGAAGCTTTCTTT CASSPEQGTEAFF
TRBJ1-1 - TRBV7-2 - TGTGCCAGCAGCTTAGACGGGGGCAGGAACACTGAAGCTTTCTTT CASSLDGGRNTEAFF
TRBJ1-3 TRBD1 TRBV11-2 - TGTGCCAGCAGCAAAGATCTCAGGGGGACCGCGCTTCACGGAAACACCATATATTTT CASSKDLRGTALHGNTIYF
TRBJ1-1 - TRBV6-6 few TGTGCCAGCAGTCCCCGGACGGATAACACTGAAGCTTTCTTT CASSPRTDNTEAFF
TRBJ2-5 - TRBV7-3 - TGTGCCAGCAGCCCGCTTCCCGCCTTTGGGGAGACCCAGTACTTC CASSPLPAFGETQYF
TRBJ2-7 TRBD2 TRBV20-1 - TGCAGTGCTCGAGACAGGAAGACTAGCGGGAGTTCCTACGAGCAGTACTTC CSARDRKTSGSSYEQYF
TRBJ2-7 TRBD2 TRBV25-1 many TGTGCCAGCAGCTTATCGAGCGGGAGCTACGAGCAGTACTTC CASSLSSGSYEQYF
TRBJ1-5 - TRBV10-3 - TGTGCCATCAGTGGGAAGGGGGGCGAGGCCGAGCATTTT CAISGKGGEAEHF
TRBJ2-7 - TRBV24-1 few TGTGCCACCAGTCAGGAGGCCTCCTTTTTGTCTGGGCAGTACTTC CATSQEASFLSGQYF
TRBJ1-5 - TRBV24-1 many TGTGCCAGCAGTTACATGGGGATGAATAGCAATCAGCCCCAGCATTTT CASSYMGMNSNQPQHF
TRBJ1-1 - TRBV2 many TGTGCCAGTCGGGGGGGCGAAGCTTTCTTT CASRGGEAFF
TRBJ1-6 TRBD1 TRBV5-1 many TGCGCCAGCAGCTTGGAGGGACAGTCGGCATCACCCCTCCACTTT CASSLEGQSASPLHF
TRBJ2-7 TRBD2 TRBV29-1 once TGCAGCTTTCGAGCGGGAGGTTACGAGCAGTACTTC CSFRAGGYEQYF